This T cell receptor (beta chain) was profiled in a study of shared clonotypes between healthy human individuals. Study-wide background: The donor pool was made up of a couple of women and a few men aged 18 to 49.

Turning to this clone: The antigen is not known.

CD8 cells regarded as naive lacked CD45RO, were positively chosen for CCR7, and omitted terminally differentiated effector memory CD45RA+ cells. The germline V gene encodes CDR1 ENHRY and CDR2 SYGVKD. The length of the CDR3 is 14 residues. Trimming took 2 bases from V and 4 from J, leaving 11 bases between them. General observations from the study: Among donors, clonotype sharing was expected to be affected by sequencing depth.

Measured with immunoSEQ multiplex PCR; TCRdb has only the in-frame clones, and not every one. The sample holds about 2.1 million clones; over 85% are singletons and the top ten take 1.5% to 2%. The J gene is TRBJ2-5, the V gene TRBV10-3; D possibly corresponds to TRBD2 (6 bases). This TCR was recovered from a young man in good health. Some clones in this sample may be carry-over from other donors' samples. Sequenced: naive CD8+ T cells from PBMCs. The DNA of the CDR3 is TGTGCCATCAGTGAGCGGGCGGGACGAGAGACCCAGTACTTC. Protein sequence: CAISERAGRETQYF.